The entry below gives a single T cell receptor (beta chain) sequence along with its context. This receptor's antigen is unknown. Base qualities were left out, and no much larger clone turns up one base away. To estimate absolute template abundance from read counts, synthetic TCR analog templates were spiked into each PCR. TCRbeta CDR3 regions were amplified from genomic DNA with bias-controlled V and J gene primers using the immunoSEQ assay. Sequencing of rearranged TCRbeta segments was done at approximately 20X coverage. As for the authors' bioinformatics: Sequencing errors were corrected by clustering, and CDR3s were annotated against IMGT so that V, D and J genes could be assigned. Downstream analyses used only productive TCRbeta rearrangements and left out out-of-frame or stop-codon sequences. To compute clonality, Shannon entropy was normalized by the log of the number of unique productive sequences and then subtracted from one. Clones differing between time points or between blood and tumor were identified by Fisher's exact test with Benjamini-Hochberg correction at adjusted p below 0.01. Sourced from immuneACCESS, this table was stored by TCRdb with only in-frame sequences that have V and J called. A share of the clones is absent; for the studies checked, an unresolved V gene accounts for under half, and the remainder has no known explanation. That table is the source of V, J and clone size, and D and trimming were worked out from the DNA. This sample lists about 81,000 clones; more than 90% were detected once. Roughly a tenth of the sample comes from the top ten.

The record originates from a study of PD-L1 blockade in urothelial cancer (dated by TCRdb to 2016 to 2017). For context, the study as a whole: Therapy was started in about 2014 for all patients, and atezolizumab 1,200 mg was administered intravenously every 3 weeks. Pretreatment tumor samples, along with matched peripheral blood serially collected before and after atezolizumab treatment, were subjected to TCR sequencing. Durable clinical benefit was defined as progression-free survival longer than 6 months, and TCR features were also tested against progression-free and overall survival. Blood samples yielded a median of roughly 140,000 T cells and roughly 83,000 unique TCRs, with median clonality roughly 0.084. In the same patients, pretreatment tumors underwent whole exome sequencing and RNA sequencing in addition to TCR sequencing. About 90% of the roughly 30 patients were identified as males with urothelial cancer of bladder origin, and a prior smoking history was reported by 18 of 29 patients. Somatic, immune and clinical correlates of response to PD-L1 blockade with atezolizumab in urothelial cancer were the focus of an exploratory multi-omic analysis. An ECOG performance status of 0 or 1 was recorded for the patients, and 0 to 3 prior chemotherapy regimens had been received by the patients. Blood samples were analyzed at 3 weeks after treatment start (second dose) and at 6 weeks after treatment start. Pretreatment blood TCR-seq was available for nearly 30 patients, at least one posttreatment blood collection was obtained for about 24 patients, and tumor TCR-seq was available for about 24 patients. Durable clinical benefit was achieved by nine patients but not by the remaining 20. Summary of the overall study and its limitations: Because the sample size was small (n ≈ 27) and many exploratory analyses were performed, the results are intended to be hypothesis-generating. Improved progression-free and overall survival was found to be associated with pretreatment peripheral blood TCR clonality below the median. Among patients with durable benefit, tumor-associated TCR clones showed greater expansion in peripheral blood 3 weeks after treatment started (n ≈ 24, p = 0.022).

Taken from cysteine to phenylalanine, the CDR3 has 14 residues. The sequence is cut down to CDR3 DNA, 42 bases in frame from base 1. The cohort comprised 30 or so patients with locally advanced or metastatic urothelial carcinoma treated at Memorial Sloan Kettering on a trial protocol. Peripheral blood mononuclear cells were collected from each patient pretreatment and during treatment, giving between 1 and 8 total time points per patient. The Qiagen DNeasy Blood extraction kit was used to purify genomic DNA from total PBMCs and tumor samples. Collected pretreatment and during treatment, PBMCs were isolated and stored as previously described.

This TCR derives from a man in his 60s with urothelial cancer. This specimen was PBMCs, taken around atezolizumab (anti-PD-L1) treatment. The chain is assembled from TRBV21-1 and TRBJ2-7; no check of the table's D call, TRBD1, against the DNA was made. TRBV21-1 is flagged as a pseudogene. The CDR3: CASSKRPGTYEQYF. In nucleotides, the sequence is TGTGCCAGCAGCAAAAGGCCAGGGACCTACGAGCAGTACTTC.